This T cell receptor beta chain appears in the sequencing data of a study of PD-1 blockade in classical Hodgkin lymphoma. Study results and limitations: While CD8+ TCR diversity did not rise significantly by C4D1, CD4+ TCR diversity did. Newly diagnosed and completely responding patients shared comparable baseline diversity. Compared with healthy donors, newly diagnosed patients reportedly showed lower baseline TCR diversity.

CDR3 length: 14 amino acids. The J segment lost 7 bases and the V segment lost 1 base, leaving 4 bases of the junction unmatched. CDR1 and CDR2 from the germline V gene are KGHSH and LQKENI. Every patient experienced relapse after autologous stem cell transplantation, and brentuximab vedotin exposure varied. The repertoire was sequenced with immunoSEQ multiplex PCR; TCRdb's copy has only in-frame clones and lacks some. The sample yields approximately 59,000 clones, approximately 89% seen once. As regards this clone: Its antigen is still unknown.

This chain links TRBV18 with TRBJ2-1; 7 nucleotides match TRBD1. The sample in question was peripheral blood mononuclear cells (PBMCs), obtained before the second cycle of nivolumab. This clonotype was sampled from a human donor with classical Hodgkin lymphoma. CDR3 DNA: TGTGCCAGCTCACCACAGGGGGCGTTGAATGAGCAGTTCTTC. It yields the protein CASSPQGALNEQFF.